This TCR beta chain originates from a study of cytomegalovirus exposure and HLA in healthy donors. General study findings and limits: Most CMV-associated TCR beta chains appeared HLA-restricted in a later analysis.

PCR amplification relied on 60 Vbeta primers (plus 13 Jbeta primers). Per the original methods: Per a later analysis, the number of unique TCR beta chains was roughly 80 million, of which around 9.9 million were shared. The method was immunoSEQ multiplex PCR; TCRdb's version includes in-frame clones alone and lacks a portion of them. The V and J calls and the clone size are those of that table, but D and trimming were determined from the DNA. The sample's table shows 110,000 to 150,000 clones. Comments on this clone: Its antigen is not known.

The CDR3 is 15 residues long. Trimming left V 4 bases short and J 8 bases short, with 20 bases between. The germline V gene has CDR1 GTSNPN and CDR2 SVGIG (reference sequence). This rearrangement joins TRBV30 to TRBJ1-4; D gene ambiguous. The sequenced sample was PBMCs. The receptor comes from a woman aged 18 to 35 in good health and CMV-seronegative. CDR3 DNA: TGTGCCTGGAAACCGACGACCACAGTAGAGGAAAAACTGTTTTTT. It codes for CAWKPTTTVEEKLFF.